What follows are 7 T cell receptor beta chains derived from one specimen sequenced in a study of blood T cell repertoires in COVID-19. Sequenced by immunoSEQ multiplex PCR; TCRdb stores in-frame clones only, minus some. The sample has 150,000 to 200,000 clones; about nine tenths are singletons. The sequenced sample consisted of peripheral blood. The receptors derive from a man in his forties or fifties with acute or convalescent COVID-19.

The genes are TRBV14 and TRBJ2-7, with 7 bases that match TRBD1. Germline CDR1 and CDR2: SGHDN and FVKESK. The trim removed 4 bases at V and 4 bases at J, leaving 10 bases unmatched. The CDR3 is 15 amino acids. CDR3 amino acids: CASSRLPTGEYEQYF. Written as DNA, the CDR3 is TGTGCCAGCAGCCGCCTACCCACAGGGGAATACGAGCAGTACTTC.

This chain connects TRBV3-1 (or the pseudogene TRBV3-2) to TRBJ2-5; TRBD2 agrees at 8 bases. This CDR3 is built from 16 residues. The V gene's germline CDR1 is LGHDT and CDR2 YNNKEL (reference sequence). The V gene end was trimmed by 4 bases and the J gene end by 7 bases; junction bases not matched to a gene: 14. For the CDR3, the DNA is TGTGCCAGCAGCCTTCGGGGGGGCAGGGGTGAGGTGACCCAGTACTTC. Translated: CASSLRGGRGEVTQYF.

The gene calls are TRBV27 and TRBJ1-5; D not certain. There are 19 residues in the CDR3. Germline V lookup: CDR1 MNHEY, CDR2 SMNVEV (reference sequence). Trimming pared 6 bases from V and 2 bases from J, leaving 26 bases between. The CDR3 sequence is CASSSLLQMSLGGNQPQHF. CDR3 DNA: TGTGCCAGCAGCAGCCTACTACAAATGAGTTTGGGAGGCAATCAGCCCCAGCATTTT.

The rearrangement uses TRBV5-5 and TRBJ1-2; D is ambiguous. The CDR3 spans 16 residues. Between the trimmed V and J ends, which lost 0 bases and 1 base, there was a span of 13 bases. From germline, CDR1 is SGHKS and CDR2 YYEKEE (reference sequence). The CDR3, as DNA: TGTGCCAGCAGCTTGGTATGGCCGGGTTTTAACTATGGCTACACCTTC. Its protein is CASSLVWPGFNYGYTF.

About this clone itself: Sequence at one end of the junction differs from germline and may be a read error. DNA of the CDR3: TGTGCCAGCAGTCCTGGACCCAGTCAGGGGCTCTTT. Translation: CASSPGPSQGLF. This chain uses TRBV2 with TRBJ1-1, with TRBD1 as a possible D gene (6 bases). The germline gives CDR1 SNHLY, CDR2 FYNNEI. The length of the CDR3 is 12 residues.

The chain joins TRBV6-2 or TRBV6-3 to TRBJ1-2; D not certain. This CDR3 has 14 amino acids. The ends were cut back, 2 bases at V and 2 bases at J, with 9 bases in the middle. CDR1 MNHEY and CDR2 SVGEGT come from the germline V gene. CDR3 nucleotide sequence: TGTGCCAGCAGTTACATCGACTCCAACTATGGCTACACCTTC. It specifies CASSYIDSNYGYTF.

V and J are TRBV28 and TRBJ1-1; D unclear. CDR1 and CDR2 from the germline V gene are MDHEN and SYDVKM. V lost 6 bases to trimming and J lost 4 bases, with 12 bases between them. The CDR3 is 13 amino acids. Here the CDR3 reads CASRSSGGTEAFF. CDR3 coding DNA: TGTGCCAGCAGGTCTTCAGGAGGCACTGAAGCTTTCTTT.